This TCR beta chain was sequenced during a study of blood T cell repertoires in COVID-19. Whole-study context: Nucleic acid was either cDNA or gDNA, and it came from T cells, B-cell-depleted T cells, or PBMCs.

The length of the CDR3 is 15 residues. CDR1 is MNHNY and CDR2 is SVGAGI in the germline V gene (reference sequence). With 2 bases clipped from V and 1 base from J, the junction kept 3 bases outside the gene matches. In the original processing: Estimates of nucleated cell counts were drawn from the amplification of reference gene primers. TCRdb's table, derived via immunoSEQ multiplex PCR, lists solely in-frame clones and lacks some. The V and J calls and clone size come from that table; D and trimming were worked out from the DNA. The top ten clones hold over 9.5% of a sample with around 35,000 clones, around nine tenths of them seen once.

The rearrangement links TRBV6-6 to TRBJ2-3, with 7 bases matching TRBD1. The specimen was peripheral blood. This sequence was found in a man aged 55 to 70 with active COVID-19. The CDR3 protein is CASSYPGTGTDTQYF. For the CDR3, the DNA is TGTGCCAGCAGTTACCCCGGGACAGGCACAGATACGCAGTATTTT.